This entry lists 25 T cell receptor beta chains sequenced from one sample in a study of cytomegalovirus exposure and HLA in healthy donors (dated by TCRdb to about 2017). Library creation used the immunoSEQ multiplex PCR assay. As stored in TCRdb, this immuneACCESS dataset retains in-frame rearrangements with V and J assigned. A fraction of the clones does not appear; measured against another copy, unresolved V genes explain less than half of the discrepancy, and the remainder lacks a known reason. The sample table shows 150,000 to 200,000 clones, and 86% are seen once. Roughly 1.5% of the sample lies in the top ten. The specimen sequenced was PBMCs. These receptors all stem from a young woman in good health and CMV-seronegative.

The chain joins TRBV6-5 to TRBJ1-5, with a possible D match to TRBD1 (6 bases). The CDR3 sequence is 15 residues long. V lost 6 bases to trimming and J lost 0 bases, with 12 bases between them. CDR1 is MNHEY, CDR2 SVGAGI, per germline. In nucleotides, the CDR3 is TGTGCCAGCAGCTTACAGGGCAATAGCAATCAGCCCCAGCATTTT. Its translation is CASSLQGNSNQPQHF.

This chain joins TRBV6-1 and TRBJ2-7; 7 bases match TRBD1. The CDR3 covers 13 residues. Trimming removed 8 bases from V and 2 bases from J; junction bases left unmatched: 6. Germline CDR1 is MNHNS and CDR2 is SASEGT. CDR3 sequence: CASEGTATYEQYF. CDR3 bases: TGTGCCAGCGAAGGGACAGCCACCTACGAGCAGTACTTC.

The CDR3 spells CASNVDSPNTEAFF. CDR3 nucleotides: TGTGCCAGCAACGTGGACTCACCGAACACTGAAGCTTTCTTT. The chain links TRBV2 to TRBJ1-1; D unclear. V dropped 7 bases and J dropped 1 base, with 13 bases sitting between them. This CDR3 comprises 14 residues. The germline V gene has CDR1 SNHLY and CDR2 FYNNEI.

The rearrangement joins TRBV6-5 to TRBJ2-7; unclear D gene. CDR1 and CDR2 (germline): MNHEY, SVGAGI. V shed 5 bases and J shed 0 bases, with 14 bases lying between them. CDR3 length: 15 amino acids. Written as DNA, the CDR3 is TGTGCCAGCAGTCAGGATCCCCTGAGCTCCTACGAGCAGTACTTC. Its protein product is CASSQDPLSSYEQYF.

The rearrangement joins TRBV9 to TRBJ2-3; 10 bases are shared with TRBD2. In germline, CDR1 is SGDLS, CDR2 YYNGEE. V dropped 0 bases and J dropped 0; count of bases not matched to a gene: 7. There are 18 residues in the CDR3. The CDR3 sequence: CASSVELAGVPSTDTQYF. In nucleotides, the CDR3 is TGTGCCAGCAGCGTAGAGCTAGCGGGGGTCCCTAGCACAGATACGCAGTATTTT.

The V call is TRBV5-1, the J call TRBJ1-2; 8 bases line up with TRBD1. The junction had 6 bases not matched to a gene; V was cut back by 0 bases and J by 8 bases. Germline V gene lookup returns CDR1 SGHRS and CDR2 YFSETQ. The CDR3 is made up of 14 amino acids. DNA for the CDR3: TGCGCCAGCAGCTTGGACAGGGGGGATGGAGGCTACACCTTC. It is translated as CASSLDRGDGGYTF. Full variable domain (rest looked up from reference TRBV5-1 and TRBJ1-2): KAGVTQTPRYLIKTRGQQVTLSCSPISGHRSVSWYQQTPGQGLQFLFEYFSETQRNKGNFPGRFSGRQFSNSRSEMNVSTLELGDSALYLCASSLDRGDGGYTFGSGTRLTVV.

The CDR3 DNA is TGTGCCAGCAGCTTAATTGGACAGGCAAGCACAGATACGCAGTATTTT. It encodes CASSLIGQASTDTQYF. V usage is TRBV7-3 and J usage is TRBJ2-3, with TRBD1 identical over 7 bases. V was pared by 1 base and J by 0 bases, with 4 bases of the junction left unmatched. Germline lookup yields CDR1 SGHTA and CDR2 FQGTGA. The CDR3 extends over 16 amino acids. The full variable domain, with the rest looked up from reference TRBV7-3 and TRBJ2-3, is GAGVSQTPSNKVTEKGKYVELRCDPISGHTALYWYRQSLGQGPEFLIYFQGTGAADDSGLPNDRFFAVRPEGSVSTLKIQRTERGDSAVYLCASSLIGQASTDTQYFGPGTRLTVL.

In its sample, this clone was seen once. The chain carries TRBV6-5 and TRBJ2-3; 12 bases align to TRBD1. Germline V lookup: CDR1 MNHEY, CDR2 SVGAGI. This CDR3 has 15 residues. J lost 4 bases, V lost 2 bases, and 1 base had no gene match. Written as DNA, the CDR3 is TGTGCCAGCAGTTACGGGACAGGGGGCGCAGATACGCAGTATTTT. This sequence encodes CASSYGTGGADTQYF.

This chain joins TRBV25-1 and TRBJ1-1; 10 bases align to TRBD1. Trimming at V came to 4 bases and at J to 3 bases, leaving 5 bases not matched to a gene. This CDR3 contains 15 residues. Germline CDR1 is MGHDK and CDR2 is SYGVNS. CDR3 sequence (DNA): TGTGCCAGCAGTGTAGGGGGACAGGGGTACACTGAAGCTTTCTTT. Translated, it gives CASSVGGQGYTEAFF.

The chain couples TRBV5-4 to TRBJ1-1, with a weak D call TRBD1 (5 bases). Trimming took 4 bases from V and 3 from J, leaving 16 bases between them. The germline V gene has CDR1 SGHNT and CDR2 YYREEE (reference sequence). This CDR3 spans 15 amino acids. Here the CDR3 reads CASSPGGVRDTEAFF. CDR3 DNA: TGTGCCAGCAGCCCGGGGGGGGTCAGGGACACTGAAGCTTTCTTT.

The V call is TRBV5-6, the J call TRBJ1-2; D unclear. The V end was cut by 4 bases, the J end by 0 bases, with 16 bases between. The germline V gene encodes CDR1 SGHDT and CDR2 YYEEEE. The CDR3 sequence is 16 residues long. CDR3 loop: CASSPDLRGTNYGYTF. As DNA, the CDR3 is TGTGCCAGCAGCCCCGATCTCCGGGGTACTAACTATGGCTACACCTTC.

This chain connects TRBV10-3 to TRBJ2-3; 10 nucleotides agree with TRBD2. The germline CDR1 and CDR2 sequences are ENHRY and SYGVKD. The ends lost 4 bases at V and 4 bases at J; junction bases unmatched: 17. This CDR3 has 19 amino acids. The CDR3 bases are TGTGCCATCAGTGTTGTCAGGGCCCCACTAGCGGGATCGTCAGATACGCAGTATTTT. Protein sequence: CAISVVRAPLAGSSDTQYF.

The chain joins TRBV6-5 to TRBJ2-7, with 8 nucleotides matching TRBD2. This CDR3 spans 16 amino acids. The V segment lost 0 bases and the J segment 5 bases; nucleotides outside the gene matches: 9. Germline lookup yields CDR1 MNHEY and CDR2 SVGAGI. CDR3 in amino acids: CASSYSPGLEPNEQYF. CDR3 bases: TGTGCCAGCAGTTACTCACCGGGACTAGAGCCCAACGAGCAGTACTTC.

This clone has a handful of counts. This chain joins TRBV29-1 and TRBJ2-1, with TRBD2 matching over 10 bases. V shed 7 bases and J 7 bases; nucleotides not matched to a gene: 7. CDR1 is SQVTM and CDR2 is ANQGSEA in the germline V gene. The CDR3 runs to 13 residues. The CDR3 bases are TGCAGCGCCTTAGCGGGAGGTAGGAATGAGCAGTTCTTC. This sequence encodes CSALAGGRNEQFF.

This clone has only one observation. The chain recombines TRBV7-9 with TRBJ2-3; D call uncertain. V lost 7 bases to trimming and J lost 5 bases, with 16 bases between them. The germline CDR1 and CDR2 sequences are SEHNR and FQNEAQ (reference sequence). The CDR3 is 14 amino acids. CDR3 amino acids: CASMVTGLGDTQYF. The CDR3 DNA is TGTGCCAGCATGGTTACTGGGCTTGGAGATACGCAGTATTTT. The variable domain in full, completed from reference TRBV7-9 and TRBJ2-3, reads DTGVSQNPRHKITKRGQNVTFRCDPISEHNRLYWYRQTLGQGPEFLTYFQNEAQLEKSRLLSDRFSAERPKGSFSTLEIQRTEQGDSAMYLCASMVTGLGDTQYFGPGTRLTVL.

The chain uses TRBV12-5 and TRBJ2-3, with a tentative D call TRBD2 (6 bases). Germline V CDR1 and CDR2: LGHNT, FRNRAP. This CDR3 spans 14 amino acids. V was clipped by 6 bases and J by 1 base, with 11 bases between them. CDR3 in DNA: TGTGCTAGTGGCCAGGGCGGGGGCACAGATACGCAGTATTTT. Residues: CASGQGGGTDTQYF.

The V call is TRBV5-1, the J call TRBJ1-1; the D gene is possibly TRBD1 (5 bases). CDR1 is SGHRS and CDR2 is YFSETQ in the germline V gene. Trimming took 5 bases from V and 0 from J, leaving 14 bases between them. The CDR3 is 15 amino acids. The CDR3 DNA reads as TGCGCCAGCAGAAAACAGGAGAGCATGAACACTGAAGCTTTCTTT. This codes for CASRKQESMNTEAFF.

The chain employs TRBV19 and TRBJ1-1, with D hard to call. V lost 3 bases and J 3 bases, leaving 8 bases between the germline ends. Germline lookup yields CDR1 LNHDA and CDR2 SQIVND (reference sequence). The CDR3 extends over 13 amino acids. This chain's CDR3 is CASSIGSDTEAFF. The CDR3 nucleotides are TGTGCCAGTAGTATTGGTTCAGACACTGAAGCTTTCTTT.

CDR3 residues: CASSDLGQLAKNIQYF. DNA of the CDR3: TGTGCCAGCAGTGACCTGGGACAACTAGCCAAAAACATTCAGTACTTC. The V and J genes are TRBV2 and TRBJ2-4; the D gene is possibly TRBD1 (6 bases). Trimming stripped 3 bases from V and 0 bases from J, with 12 bases between. CDR3 length equals 16 residues. CDR1 is SNHLY, CDR2 FYNNEI, per germline.

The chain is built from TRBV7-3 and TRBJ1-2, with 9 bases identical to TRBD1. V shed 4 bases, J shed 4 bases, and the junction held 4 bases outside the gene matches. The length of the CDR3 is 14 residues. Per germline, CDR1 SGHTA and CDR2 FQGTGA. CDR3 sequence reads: CASSSTTGGYGYTF. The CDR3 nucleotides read TGTGCCAGCAGCTCTACGACAGGGGGCTATGGCTACACCTTC.

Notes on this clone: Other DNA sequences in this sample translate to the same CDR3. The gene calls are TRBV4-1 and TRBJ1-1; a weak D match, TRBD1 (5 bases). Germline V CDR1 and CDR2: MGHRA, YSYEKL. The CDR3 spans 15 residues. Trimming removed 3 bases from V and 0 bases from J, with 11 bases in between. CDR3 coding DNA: TGCGCCAGCAGCCATTCCCAGGGTCTGAACACTGAAGCTTTCTTT. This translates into CASSHSQGLNTEAFF.

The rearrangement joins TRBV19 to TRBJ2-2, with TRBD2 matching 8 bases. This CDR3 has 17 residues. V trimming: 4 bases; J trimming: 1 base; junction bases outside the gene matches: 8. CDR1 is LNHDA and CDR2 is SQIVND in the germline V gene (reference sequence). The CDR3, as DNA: TGTGCCAGTAGTACCGAGGCCCGGGGGGGGAACACCGGGGAGCTGTTTTTT. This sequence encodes CASSTEARGGNTGELFF.

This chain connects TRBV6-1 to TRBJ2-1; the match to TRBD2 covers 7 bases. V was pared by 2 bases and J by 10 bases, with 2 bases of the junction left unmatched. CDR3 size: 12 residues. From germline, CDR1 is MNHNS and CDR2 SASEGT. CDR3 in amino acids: CASSELGLEQFF. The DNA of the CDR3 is TGTGCCAGCAGTGAATTGGGACTAGAGCAGTTCTTC.

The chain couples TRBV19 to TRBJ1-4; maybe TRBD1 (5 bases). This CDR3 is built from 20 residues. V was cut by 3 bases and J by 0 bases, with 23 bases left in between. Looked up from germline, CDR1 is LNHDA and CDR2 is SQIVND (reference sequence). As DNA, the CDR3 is TGTGCCAGTAGTATTCTACTCTGGTTAGGAGGGACCACAACTAATGAAAAACTGTTTTTT. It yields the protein CASSILLWLGGTTTNEKLFF.

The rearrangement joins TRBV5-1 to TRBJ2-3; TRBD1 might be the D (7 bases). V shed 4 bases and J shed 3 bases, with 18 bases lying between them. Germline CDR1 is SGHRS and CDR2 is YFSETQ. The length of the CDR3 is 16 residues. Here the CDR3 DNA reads TGCGCCAGCAGCAATGCCGCGGGACAGAAGACAGATACGCAGTATTTT. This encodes CASSNAAGQKTDTQYF.